What follows describes a single T cell receptor (beta chain). This clone was seen more than once but under ten times. It has no known antigen specificity. One base away there is no much larger clone; base qualities are not given. The CDR3 contains 15 residues, cysteine and phenylalanine counted. Only the CDR3 DNA is retained, 45 bases long and in frame from the first base. Sequences DFQATT (CDR1) and SNEGSKA (CDR2) are obtained from the germline V gene (reference sequence). The V and J ends are trimmed by 3 bases and 4 bases, leaving 17 bases between them. This sample is part of a study of control samples from healthy donors and cancer patients (dated by TCRdb to 2020 to 2021). The protocol used for the library was the immunoSEQ multiplex PCR assay. Here the immuneACCESS table is served through TCRdb, limited to in-frame sequences with V and J called. Missing clones are a known gap in these copies; in checked studies unresolved V genes cover under half, and the rest lacks a known reason. The sample table contains approximately 100,000 clones; only one count was recorded for roughly 91% of them. Clones ranked in the top ten supply 7.8% of the sample.

The TCR originated in a man younger than 45 in good health. Specimen: blood. This chain joins TRBV20-1 to TRBJ2-3, with the D gene not clear enough to name. The bases are TGCAGTGCTAGTCCCTTGGCGGTTAACGCAGATACGCAGTATTTT. The translation is CSASPLAVNADTQYF.